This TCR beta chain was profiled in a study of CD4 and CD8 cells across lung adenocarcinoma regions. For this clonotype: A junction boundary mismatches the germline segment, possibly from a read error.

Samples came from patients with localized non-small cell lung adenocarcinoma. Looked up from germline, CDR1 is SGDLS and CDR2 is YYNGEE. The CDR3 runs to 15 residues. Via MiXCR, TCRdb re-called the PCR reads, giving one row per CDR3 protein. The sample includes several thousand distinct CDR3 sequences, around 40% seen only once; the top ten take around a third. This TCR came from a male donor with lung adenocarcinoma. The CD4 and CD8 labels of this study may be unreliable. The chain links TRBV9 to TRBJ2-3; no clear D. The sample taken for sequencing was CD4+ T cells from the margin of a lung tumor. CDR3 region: CASSVGVRAKNMQYF. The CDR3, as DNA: TGTGCCAGCAGCGTGGGCGTGAGAGCAAAAAACATGCAGTACTTT.